This T cell receptor (beta chain) is from a study of tumor-infiltrating lymphocytes in localized non-small cell lung cancer (TCRdb year 2021). Looking at the study overall: Patients whose samples were collected after neoadjuvant chemotherapy, as well as both smokers and never-smokers and several histologies, were included in the cohort. The same patients underwent several integrated assays, with TCR sequencing performed together with flow cytometry, multiplex immunofluorescence, RNA-seq, exome sequencing and proteomics. Resected tumor tissue and uninvolved lung tissue described as non-adjacent to the tumor were contributed by each patient, with both tissues obtained from the same patient. The overall ICON cohort comprised fewer than 170 surgical patients with localized non-small cell lung cancer whose tumors were resected. The paired tumor versus uninvolved lung comparison of immunoSEQ T-cell fraction included about 54 patients. Study-wide conclusions, independent of this receptor: No difference in TCR-derived T-cell fraction was observed between the flow cytometry-defined immunotypes IM1 (good prognosis) and IM2 (poor prognosis). Higher T cell infiltration in tumors than in uninvolved lung tissue was supported by TCRbeta sequencing, consistent with immunofluorescence CD3 counts. Because assay coverage varied across patients depending on available tissue quantity, TCR sequencing was performed for only a subset of the cohort. Recurrence-free survival showed no association with tumor T-cell fraction from TCR sequencing (p = 0.61). Different pieces of the same tissue were used for different assays, so technical variation could not be separated from intratumor heterogeneity.

A remark on this clone: What this receptor recognizes is not known. Within one base of it there is no much larger clone, and no base qualities were kept.

Cut back by 6 bases and 7 bases, the V and J ends lie 10 bases apart. From a lookup of the germline V gene, CDR1 and CDR2 are MNHEY and SVGAGI. The CDR3, from cysteine to phenylalanine, totals 13 residues. Just CDR3 DNA is preserved here, 39 bases in frame from base 1. The first patient joined ICON in the first half of 2016, and enrollment wrapped up when the last patient was enrolled in September 2018. In a subcohort of approximately 78 patients, fresh tumor and matched uninvolved tissue were collected for in-depth immune analyses, with TCR sequencing among those analyses. TCR sequencing was performed on DNA isolated from bulk tissue, without cell sorting. The T-cell fraction in tumor and uninvolved lung tissue was provided by TCR sequencing with the immunoSEQ assay. In the paper's pipeline: To analyze survival, patients were divided into a high T-cell fraction group (upper tertile) and a low T-cell fraction group (lower two tertiles), and the two groups were compared using a log-rank test. A signed-rank test was used to check for differences in T-cell fraction between paired tumor and uninvolved lung. TCRdb retrieved this table from immuneACCESS and kept in-frame rearrangements only. Not all clones are present; in checked studies, unresolved V genes account for under half, and no reason is known for the remainder. V and J calls and clone size are those listed in that table; D and trimming were worked out from the DNA. This sample comprises about 6,600 clones, about 67% of them detected only once. The ten largest clones add up to roughly 31% of the sample.

The clonotype comes from a human donor with non-small cell lung cancer. The source material was lung tumor tissue. The chain is made from TRBV6-5 and TRBJ1-6, with TRBD1 as a weak D call on 5 bases. The sequenced DNA is TGTGCCAGCAGGGAGGGGCGCAATTCACCCCTCCACTTT. The encoded protein is CASREGRNSPLHF.